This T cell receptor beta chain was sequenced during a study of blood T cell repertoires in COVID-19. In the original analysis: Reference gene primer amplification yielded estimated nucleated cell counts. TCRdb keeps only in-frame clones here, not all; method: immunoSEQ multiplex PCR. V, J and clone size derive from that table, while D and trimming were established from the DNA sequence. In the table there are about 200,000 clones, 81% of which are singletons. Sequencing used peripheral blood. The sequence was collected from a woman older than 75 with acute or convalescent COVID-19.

This chain's CDR3 is CASSSPLGGQETQYF. The DNA for the CDR3 is TGTGCCAGCAGCTCCCCTTTGGGGGGACAAGAGACCCAGTACTTC. This chain joins TRBV5-4 and TRBJ2-5; D may be TRBD2 (6 bases). The length of the CDR3 is 15 residues. CDR1 and CDR2 (germline): SGHNT, YYREEE (reference sequence). V was pared by 3 bases and J by 2 bases, with 14 bases between.